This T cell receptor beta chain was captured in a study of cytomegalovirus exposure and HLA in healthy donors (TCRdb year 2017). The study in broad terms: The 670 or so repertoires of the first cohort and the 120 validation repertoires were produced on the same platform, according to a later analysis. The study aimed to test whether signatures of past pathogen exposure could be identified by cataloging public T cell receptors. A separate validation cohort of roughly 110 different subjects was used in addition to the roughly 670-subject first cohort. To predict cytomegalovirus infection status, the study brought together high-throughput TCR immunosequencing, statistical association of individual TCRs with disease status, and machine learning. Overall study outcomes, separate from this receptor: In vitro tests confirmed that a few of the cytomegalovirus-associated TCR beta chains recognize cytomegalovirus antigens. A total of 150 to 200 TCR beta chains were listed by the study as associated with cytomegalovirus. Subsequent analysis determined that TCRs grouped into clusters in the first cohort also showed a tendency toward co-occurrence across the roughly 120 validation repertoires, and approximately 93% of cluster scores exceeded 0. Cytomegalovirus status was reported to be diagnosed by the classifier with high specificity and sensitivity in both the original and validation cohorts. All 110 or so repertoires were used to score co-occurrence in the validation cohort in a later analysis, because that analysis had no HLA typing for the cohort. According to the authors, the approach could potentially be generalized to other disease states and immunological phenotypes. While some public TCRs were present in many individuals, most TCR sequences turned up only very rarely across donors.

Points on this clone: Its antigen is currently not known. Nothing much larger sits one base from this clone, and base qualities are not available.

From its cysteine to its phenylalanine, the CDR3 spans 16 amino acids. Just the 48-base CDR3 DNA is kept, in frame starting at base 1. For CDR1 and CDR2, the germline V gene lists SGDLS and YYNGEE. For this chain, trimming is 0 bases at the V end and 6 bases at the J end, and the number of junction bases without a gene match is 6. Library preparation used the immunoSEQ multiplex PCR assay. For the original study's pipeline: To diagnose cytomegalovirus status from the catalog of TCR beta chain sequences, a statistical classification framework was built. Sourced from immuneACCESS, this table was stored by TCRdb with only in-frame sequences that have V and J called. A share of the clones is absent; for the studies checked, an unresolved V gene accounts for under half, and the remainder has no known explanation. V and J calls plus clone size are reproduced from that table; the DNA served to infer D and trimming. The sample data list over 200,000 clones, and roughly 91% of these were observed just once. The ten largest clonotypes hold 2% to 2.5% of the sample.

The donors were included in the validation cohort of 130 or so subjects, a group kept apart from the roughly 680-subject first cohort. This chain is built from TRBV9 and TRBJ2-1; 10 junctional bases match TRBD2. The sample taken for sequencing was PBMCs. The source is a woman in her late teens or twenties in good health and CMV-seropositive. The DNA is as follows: TGTGCCAGCAGCGTAGAAGGACTAGCGGATTTCAATGAGCAGTTCTTC. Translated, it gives CASSVEGLADFNEQFF.